This T cell receptor beta chain was sequenced during a study of T cells in Graves' hyperthyroidism and ophthalmopathy. Study-wide points: Model predictions of ophthalmopathy came a median about 6.3 months before onset. Most clonotypes expanded in the thyroid (above 0.001) were also present in blood.

Per the germline V gene, CDR1 is SGHDN and CDR2 is FVKESK. There are 15 residues in the CDR3. Trimming removed 4 bases at V and 2 bases at J, with 14 bases between. TCR beta CDR3 region amplification was performed from RNA transcripts. A set of HTBI primers served as the primers for a first-round RT-PCR of the TCR CDR3. TCRdb used MiXCR to reprocess the multiplex PCR reads, holding one entry per CDR3 protein. The table includes 500,000 to 600,000 distinct CDR3 sequences, around 50% detected once. It was uncontrolled infection, other autoimmune disease, pregnancy or lactation that excluded patients. Diagnosis rested on symptoms, serum thyroxine and TRAb, thyroid ultrasound, and orbital computed tomography. Worth noting for this clonotype: The antigen remains undetermined.

What was sequenced was peripheral blood or thyroid tissue (not recorded which). The clonotype comes from an adult woman with Graves' disease, either hyperthyroidism or ophthalmopathy (not recorded which). The chain employs TRBV14 and TRBJ2-5; D is ambiguous. The CDR3 sequence: CASSRSLGPQETQYF. The CDR3 nucleotides read TGTGCCAGCAGCCGAAGCCTGGGCCCACAAGAGACCCAGTACTTC.